The next 14 T cell receptor beta chains were all read from a single sample in a study of blood T cell repertoires in COVID-19. Data came from immunoSEQ multiplex PCR; TCRdb stores just in-frame clones and leaves some out. The table shows approximately 280,000 clones, with about 88% occurring only once. The sample was peripheral blood. The receptors were sampled from a woman aged 60 to 75 with acute or convalescent COVID-19.

The chain links TRBV3-1 (or the pseudogene TRBV3-2) to TRBJ1-3; no clear D. This CDR3 contains 13 residues. Germline V gene lookup returns CDR1 LGHDT and CDR2 YNNKEL (reference sequence). V lost 1 base to trimming and J lost 4 bases, with 5 bases between them. The CDR3 spells CASSQVAGNTIYF. CDR3 nucleotides: TGTGCCAGCAGCCAAGTAGCAGGAAACACCATATATTTT.

This chain connects TRBV4-1 to TRBJ1-1; 10 bases agree with TRBD1. CDR3 length: 14 residues. The J segment lost 6 bases and the V segment lost 2 bases, leaving 3 bases of the junction unmatched. In germline, CDR1 is MGHRA, CDR2 YSYEKL. The CDR3: CASSQPGQGAEAFF. The CDR3 coding sequence is TGCGCCAGCAGCCAACCCGGACAGGGGGCTGAAGCTTTCTTT.

The chain uses TRBV18 and TRBJ2-2; 10 bases are shared with TRBD1. This CDR3 spans 16 amino acids. The germline CDR1 and CDR2 sequences are KGHSH and LQKENI. V shed 6 bases and J 4 bases; nucleotides not matched to a gene: 8. The CDR3 DNA sequence: TGTGCCAGCTCCGCACCGGGACAGGGGCTCACCGGGGAGCTGTTTTTT. Translated, it gives CASSAPGQGLTGELFF.

Notes on this clone: In the same sample, other DNA sequences code for this CDR3. The genes are TRBV2 and TRBJ2-7, with 10 bases identical to TRBD1. Germline CDR1 and CDR2: SNHLY and FYNNEI. V gave up 4 bases and J gave up 5 bases; unmatched junction bases: 5. The CDR3 totals 14 residues. The CDR3 region has the DNA TGTGCCAGCAGTGTAGACAGGGGGCTCCACGAGCAGTACTTC. Translating it yields CASSVDRGLHEQYF.

The chain employs TRBV7-2 and TRBJ2-3; 7 positions agree with TRBD2. J was trimmed by 1 base and V by 7 bases; bases with no gene match: 2. The CDR3 covers 13 residues. From germline, CDR1 is SGHTA and CDR2 FQGNSA. The CDR3 bases are TGTGCCAGCACCCGGGGGGGCACAGATACGCAGTATTTT. Translation gives CASTRGGTDTQYF.

As DNA, the CDR3 is TGCGCCAGCAGCCAAGTAAAGGGGGCGGAAGCTTTCTTT. It yields the protein CASSQVKGAEAFF. The chain uses TRBV4-3 and TRBJ1-1, with 7 bases identical to TRBD1. This CDR3 region has 13 residues. The V gene end was trimmed by 1 base and the J gene end by 8 bases; junction bases not matched to a gene: 4. The V gene's germline CDR1 is LGHNA and CDR2 YSLEER.

This chain links TRBV23-1 with TRBJ2-2; 9 bases fit TRBD1. TRBV23-1 is identified as an open reading frame with a role that is uncertain. The ends lost 1 base at V and 4 bases at J; junction bases unmatched: 7. The CDR3 is 17 amino acids. The CDR3 protein is CASSQYPGQGTTGELFF. CDR3 in DNA: TGCGCCAGCAGTCAATATCCGGGACAGGGCACCACCGGGGAGCTGTTTTTT.

This chain links TRBV7-9 with TRBJ1-1; D might be TRBD1 (5 bases). There are 15 residues in the CDR3. Germline CDR1 and CDR2: SEHNR and FQNEAQ (reference sequence). The V end lost 2 bases, the J end lost 0 bases, and 10 bases lay between the germline ends. This chain's CDR3 is CASSLPGFMNTEAFF. The CDR3 DNA is TGTGCCAGCAGCTTACCAGGGTTCATGAACACTGAAGCTTTCTTT.

This chain connects TRBV11-1 to TRBJ2-2, with TRBD1 as a possible D gene (6 bases). Between the trimmed V and J ends, which lost 3 bases and 0 bases, there was a span of 11 bases. Germline V gives CDR1 SGHAT, CDR2 FQDESV (reference sequence). The CDR3 loop spans 16 amino acids. CDR3 sequence: CASSLGRGANTGELFF. CDR3 bases: TGTGCCAGCAGCTTGGGCAGGGGCGCGAACACCGGGGAGCTGTTTTTT.

The chain combines TRBV9 with TRBJ2-5; D is perhaps TRBD1 (6 bases). The CDR3 sequence is 16 residues long. Trimming shortened V by 6 bases and J by 5 bases, and 23 bases separated the two germline ends. Germline V gene lookup returns CDR1 SGDLS and CDR2 YYNGEE. Here the CDR3 DNA reads TGTGCCAGCACCAGGGGCTCAGGACATCTTCGCGAGACCCAGTACTTC. Translating it yields CASTRGSGHLRETQYF.

The genes are TRBV29-1 and TRBJ2-1; no definite D call. CDR1 is SQVTM, CDR2 ANQGSEA, per germline. With 0 bases removed from V and 15 bases from J, the gap between germline ends came to 3 bases. The CDR3 is 8 amino acids. The CDR3 nucleotides read TGCAGCGTTGAAGACTGGTTCTTC. Protein product: CSVEDWFF.

V is TRBV19 and J is TRBJ2-4; 12 positions agree with TRBD2. The CDR3 length is 18 residues. V was pared by 0 bases and J by 1 base, with 4 bases of the junction left unmatched. The germline V gene encodes CDR1 LNHDA and CDR2 SQIVND (reference sequence). This CDR3 is CASSIEASGGAAKNIQYF. Here the CDR3 DNA reads TGTGCCAGTAGTATAGAAGCTAGCGGGGGGGCGGCCAAAAACATTCAGTACTTC.

The rearrangement joins TRBV4-2 to TRBJ2-1; D perhaps matches TRBD2 (5 bases). Germline assignment: CDR1 LGHNA and CDR2 YNFKEQ. V was pared by 0 bases and J by 10 bases, with 16 bases between. The CDR3 is 15 amino acids. The CDR3 is CASSQDRSGSGEQFF. CDR3 coding DNA: TGTGCCAGCAGCCAAGATAGATCGGGGAGTGGGGAGCAGTTCTTC.

The chain joins TRBV27 to TRBJ2-3; 7 bases line up with TRBD2. The V segment lost 5 bases and the J segment 3 bases; nucleotides outside the gene matches: 11. CDR1 and CDR2 (germline): MNHEY, SMNVEV (reference sequence). The CDR3 runs to 16 residues. CDR3 nucleotides: TGTGCCAGCAGTGGACACGGGGGGATGGTTACAGATACGCAGTATTTT. Protein: CASSGHGGMVTDTQYF.